This T cell receptor beta chain was sequenced in a study of T cell responses to AZD1222 COVID-19 vaccine. The repertoire was sequenced with immunoSEQ multiplex PCR; TCRdb's copy has only in-frame clones and lacks some. The sample includes about 110,000 clones, 85% to 90% of them seen just once. Study-wide findings and caveats: Repertoire sampling happened only post peak T cell response. Spike as a whole was targeted by vaccine-associated CD4 TCRs, dominant at 160-218 and 743-854. The donor cohort was predominantly white British with a female majority, and clonal diversity may have been underestimated. Breadth and depth of Spike-specific TCRs rose after two AZD1222 doses.

There are a few counts of this clone. What it binds is not known. Germline CDR1 reads DFQATT; CDR2 reads SNEGSKA (reference sequence). The V gene lost 3 bases and the J gene lost 3 bases, with 14 bases spanning the gap. The CDR3 contains 14 residues. Sequenced here: peripheral blood, sampled on day 0 of AZD1222 vaccination. V usage is TRBV20-1 and J usage is TRBJ1-2, with D tentatively TRBD1 (5 bases). The sequence was collected from an adult in good health. Here the CDR3 reads CSASNPGGDYGYTF. The CDR3 nucleotides are TGCAGTGCTAGTAATCCGGGAGGGGACTATGGCTACACCTTC.